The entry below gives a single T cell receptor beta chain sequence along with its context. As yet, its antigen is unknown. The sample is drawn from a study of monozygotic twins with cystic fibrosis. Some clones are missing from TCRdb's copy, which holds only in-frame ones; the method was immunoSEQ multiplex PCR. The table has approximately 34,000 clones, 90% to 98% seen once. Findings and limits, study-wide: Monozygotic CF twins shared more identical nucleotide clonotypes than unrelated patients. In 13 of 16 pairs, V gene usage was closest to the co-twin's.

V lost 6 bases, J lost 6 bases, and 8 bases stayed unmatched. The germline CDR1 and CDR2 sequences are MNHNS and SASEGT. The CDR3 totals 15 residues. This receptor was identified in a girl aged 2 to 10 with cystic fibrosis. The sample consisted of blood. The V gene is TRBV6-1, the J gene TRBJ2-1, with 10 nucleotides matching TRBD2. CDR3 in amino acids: CASSNSLAGVNEQFF. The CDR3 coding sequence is TGTGCCAGCAGCAACTCTCTAGCGGGAGTCAATGAGCAGTTCTTC.